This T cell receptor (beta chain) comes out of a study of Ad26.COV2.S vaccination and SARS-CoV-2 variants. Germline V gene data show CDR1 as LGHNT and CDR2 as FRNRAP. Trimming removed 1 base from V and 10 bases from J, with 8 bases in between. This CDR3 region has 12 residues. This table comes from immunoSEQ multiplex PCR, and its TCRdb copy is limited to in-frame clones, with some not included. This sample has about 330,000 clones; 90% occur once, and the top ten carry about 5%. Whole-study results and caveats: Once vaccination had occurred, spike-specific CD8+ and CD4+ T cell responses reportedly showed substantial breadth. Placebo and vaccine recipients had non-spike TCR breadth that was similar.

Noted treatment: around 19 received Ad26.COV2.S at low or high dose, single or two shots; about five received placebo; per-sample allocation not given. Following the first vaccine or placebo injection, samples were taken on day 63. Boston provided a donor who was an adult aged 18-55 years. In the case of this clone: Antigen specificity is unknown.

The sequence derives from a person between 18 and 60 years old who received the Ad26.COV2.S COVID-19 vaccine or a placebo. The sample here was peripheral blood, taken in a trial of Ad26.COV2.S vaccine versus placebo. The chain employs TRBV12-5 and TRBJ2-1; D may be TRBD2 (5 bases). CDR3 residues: CASGLDRGEQFF. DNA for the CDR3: TGTGCTAGTGGTTTGGATCGGGGAGAGCAGTTCTTC.